One and the same sample provided the 25 T cell receptor beta chains below, sequenced in a study of blood T cell repertoires in COVID-19. The table came from immunoSEQ multiplex PCR; TCRdb's copy has only in-frame clones and leaves some out. The profile shows about 110,000 clones, just over 85% of them singletons. Source material: peripheral blood. These receptors were taken from a woman aged 50 to 60 with active or convalescent COVID-19.

In DNA, the CDR3 is TGTGCCACCAGCGGGGGACAGGGGGCTGTTGGGGCCAACGTCCTGACTTTC. This gives the protein CATSGGQGAVGANVLTF. The chain has TRBV15 and TRBJ2-6; TRBD1 matches at 12 bases. Trimming at V came to 5 bases and at J to 3 bases, leaving 5 bases not matched to a gene. The V gene's germline CDR1 is LNHNV and CDR2 YYDKDF (reference sequence). The CDR3 has 17 residues. Full variable domain (missing parts from reference TRBV15 and TRBJ2-6): DAMVIQNPRYQVTQFGKPVTLSCSQTLNHNVMYWYQQKSSQAPKLLFHYYDKDFNNEADTPDNFQSRRPNTSFCFLDIRSPGLGDTAMYLCATSGGQGAVGANVLTFGAGSRLTVL.

The J gene is TRBJ2-2, the V gene TRBV6-5; D ambiguous. V was shortened by 8 bases and J by 7 bases, with 20 bases between the two germline ends. This CDR3 contains 15 residues. Germline V gene sequence: CDR1 MNHEY, CDR2 SVGAGI. CDR3 sequence reads: CASRPSPRTGGELFF. Written as DNA, the CDR3 is TGTGCCAGCCGACCGTCCCCTCGAACGGGCGGGGAGCTGTTTTTT.

The CDR3 is CASSPQVSGNTIYF. In nucleotides, the CDR3 is TGTGCCAGCAGCCCACAGGTTTCTGGAAACACCATATATTTT. This chain uses TRBV11-2 with TRBJ1-3; tentatively, D is TRBD1 (5 bases). The CDR3 is 14 amino acids. V lost 5 bases and J 1 base, leaving 9 bases between the germline ends. Looked up from germline, CDR1 is SGHAT and CDR2 is FQNNGV.

The chain is built from TRBV27 and TRBJ1-2; TRBD1 agrees at 9 bases. The J segment lost 8 bases and the V segment lost 8 bases, leaving 6 bases of the junction unmatched. This CDR3 is 12 amino acids long. The germline V gene has CDR1 MNHEY and CDR2 SMNVEV (reference sequence). The CDR3, as DNA: TGTGCCAGCGGGTCCGGACAGGGGGGCTACACCTTC. Its translation is CASGSGQGGYTF.

This clone showed up just once. J is TRBJ1-4 and V is TRBV5-1, with TRBD1 identical over 8 bases. The germline V gene encodes CDR1 SGHRS and CDR2 YFSETQ. The CDR3 is made up of 15 amino acids. V shed 1 base, J shed 6 bases, and the junction held 5 bases outside the gene matches. The CDR3 reads CASSLSGQEDEKLFF. CDR3 nucleotide sequence: TGCGCCAGCAGCTTGTCGGGACAGGAGGATGAAAAACTGTTTTTT.

V is TRBV7-2 and J is TRBJ1-2; 7 bases agree with TRBD1. V was pared by 5 bases and J by 3 bases, with 3 bases of the junction left unmatched. Germline CDR1 SGHTA, CDR2 FQGNSA. This CDR3 has 13 residues. The CDR3 bases are TGTGCCAGCAGCCTCGGACAGGACTATGGCTACACCTTC. Its translation: CASSLGQDYGYTF.

The rearrangement links TRBV4-3 to TRBJ2-7; D is undetermined. V lost 1 base and J lost 2, with 9 bases in between. The CDR3 contains 14 residues. CDR1 and CDR2 (germline): LGHNA, YSLEER. The CDR3 loop is CASSQVRYTYEQYF. The CDR3 region has the DNA TGCGCCAGCAGCCAAGTCCGATACACCTACGAGCAGTACTTC.

The sample holds one count of this clone. The chain employs TRBV19 and TRBJ1-1; 8 positions match TRBD1. The V and J ends lost 6 bases and 5 bases, in that order; junction bases with no gene match: 8. Germline CDR1 LNHDA, CDR2 SQIVND (reference sequence). This CDR3 comprises 14 residues. The CDR3 here is CASSRDRWETEAFF. CDR3 coding DNA: TGTGCCAGTAGCCGGGACAGGTGGGAAACTGAAGCTTTCTTT.

The J gene is TRBJ1-3, the V gene TRBV11-2, with 10 bases lining up with TRBD1. This CDR3 has 13 residues. Trimming cost V 4 bases and J 7 bases; bases outside gene matches: 1. Germline loops: CDR1 SGHAT, CDR2 FQNNGV. CDR3 in amino acids: CASSSGQGNTIYF. In DNA form, the CDR3 reads TGTGCCAGCAGCTCGGGACAGGGGAACACCATATATTTT.

The chain couples TRBV18 to TRBJ2-1, with a possible D match to TRBD1 (6 bases). Deletions cut 2 bases from V and 3 bases from J, with 11 bases between. This CDR3 has 15 amino acids. CDR1 KGHSH and CDR2 LQKENI come from the germline V gene. This chain's CDR3 is CASSPGQGFYNEQFF. CDR3 sequence (DNA): TGTGCCAGCTCACCAGGCCAGGGGTTCTACAATGAGCAGTTCTTC.

V usage is TRBV5-4 and J usage is TRBJ2-1; tentatively, D is TRBD2 (5 bases). CDR1 and CDR2 (germline): SGHNT, YYREEE (reference sequence). V gave up 4 bases and J gave up 7 bases, with 15 bases separating them. The CDR3 contains 14 residues. As DNA, the CDR3 is TGTGCCAGCAGCCTCACTCGACGGGGAAATGAGCAGTTCTTC. Translating it yields CASSLTRRGNEQFF.

The chain carries TRBV27 and TRBJ1-5; D is possibly TRBD1 (5 bases). CDR3 length: 13 residues. V was cut by 5 bases and J by 10 bases, with 15 bases left in between. Germline CDR1 is MNHEY and CDR2 is SMNVEV (reference sequence). As DNA, the CDR3 is TGTGCCAGCAGTCAAGACCCGGGGGATCCCCAGCATTTT. Translation gives CASSQDPGDPQHF.

The chain couples TRBV10-3 to TRBJ2-3; 8 nucleotides line up with TRBD1. The length of the CDR3 is 15 residues. The V and J ends lost 4 bases and 0 bases, in that order; junction bases with no gene match: 3. Germline CDR1 is ENHRY and CDR2 is SYGVKD. The CDR3: CAISGGQASTDTQYF. The CDR3 bases are TGTGCCATCAGTGGGGGACAGGCCAGCACAGATACGCAGTATTTT.

The J gene is TRBJ2-7, the V gene TRBV18; a possible D gene is TRBD2 (5 bases). The germline CDR1 and CDR2 sequences are KGHSH and LQKENI. The CDR3 totals 14 residues. The germline V and J ends were trimmed by 4 bases and 4 bases, with 14 bases remaining between them. CDR3 nucleotides: TGTGCCAGCTCACGCGACACGGGGAGTTACGAGCAGTACTTC. Translated, it gives CASSRDTGSYEQYF.

This sequence joins TRBV11-1 and TRBJ2-5; 7 bases line up with TRBD1. This CDR3 is 15 amino acids long. Trimming at V came to 2 bases and at J to 5 bases, leaving 8 bases not matched to a gene. CDR1 and CDR2 from the germline V gene are SGHAT and FQDESV (reference sequence). The CDR3, as DNA: TGTGCCAGCAGCTTAAGTCAGGGGGTTGGGGAGACCCAGTACTTC. Translated: CASSLSQGVGETQYF.

The chain uses TRBV19 and TRBJ1-1, with 8 bases aligning to TRBD1. The CDR3 extends over 15 amino acids. The germline V gene encodes CDR1 LNHDA and CDR2 SQIVND (reference sequence). The trim removed 7 bases at V and 3 bases at J, leaving 10 bases unmatched. CDR3 sequence: CASNLRQGLDTEAFF. The CDR3 bases are TGTGCCAGTAACCTAAGACAGGGGTTGGACACTGAAGCTTTCTTT.

This chain uses TRBV28 with TRBJ2-3, with 8 nucleotides matching TRBD2. Trimming cost V 6 bases and J 8 bases; bases outside gene matches: 7. Germline V gives CDR1 MDHEN, CDR2 SYDVKM. This CDR3 has 13 residues. The CDR3 is CASRIGGEGTQYF. In DNA, the CDR3 is TGTGCCAGCAGAATCGGGGGGGAAGGTACGCAGTATTTT.

V is TRBV4-3 and J is TRBJ2-6; D gene ambiguous. V dropped 4 bases and J dropped 4 bases, with 14 bases sitting between them. This CDR3 comprises 16 residues. The V gene's germline CDR1 is LGHNA and CDR2 YSLEER. As DNA, the CDR3 is TGCGCCAGCAGCCTCCAGTACACGCGGGGGGCCAACGTCCTGACTTTC. Its protein product is CASSLQYTRGANVLTF.

The chain has TRBV11-2 and TRBJ1-3, with 7 nucleotides matching TRBD1. The CDR3 loop spans 15 amino acids. The J segment lost 0 bases and the V segment lost 4 bases, leaving 3 bases of the junction unmatched. Germline CDR1 reads SGHAT; CDR2 reads FQNNGV. The CDR3 sequence is CASSSNRGSGNTIYF. The CDR3 region has the DNA TGTGCCAGCAGCTCTAACAGGGGCTCTGGAAACACCATATATTTT.

This clone was found a few times. The chain links TRBV6-5 to TRBJ2-1, with 9 bases identical to TRBD2. The CDR3 length is 14 residues. CDR1 is MNHEY and CDR2 is SVGAGI in the germline V gene. V shed 6 bases, J shed 5 bases, and the junction held 5 bases outside the gene matches. For the CDR3, the DNA is TGTGCCAGCAGGCTAGCGGGGCTACACAATGAGCAGTTCTTC. Translating gives CASRLAGLHNEQFF.

The chain carries TRBV2 and TRBJ1-6; 9 bases map to TRBD1. The CDR3 sequence is 15 residues long. Germline V gene data show CDR1 as SNHLY and CDR2 as FYNNEI. V shed 6 bases and J 10 bases; nucleotides not matched to a gene: 10. The chain's CDR3 is CASRAGTGIRSPLHF. For the CDR3, the DNA is TGTGCCAGCAGGGCCGGGACAGGGATTCGATCACCCCTCCACTTT.

The chain employs TRBV29-1 and TRBJ2-7, with D possibly TRBD1 on 6 matching bases. The CDR3 totals 13 residues. V lost 3 bases, J lost 2 bases, and 11 bases lay in between. Per the germline V gene, CDR1 is SQVTM and CDR2 is ANQGSEA. The CDR3 here is CSVEGRGPYEQYF. CDR3 coding DNA: TGCAGCGTTGAGGGCAGGGGTCCCTACGAGCAGTACTTC.

The chain links TRBV10-3 to TRBJ1-5; perhaps TRBD1 as D (5 bases). Trimming left V 0 bases short and J 4 bases short, with 13 bases between. Germline lookup yields CDR1 ENHRY and CDR2 SYGVKD. The CDR3 has 16 amino acids. The CDR3 bases are TGTGCCATCAGTGAGTCGTCGGGACTGTTAAATCAGCCCCAGCATTTT. Its translation is CAISESSGLLNQPQHF.

The V call is TRBV7-2, the J call TRBJ2-7; 10 positions agree with TRBD2. Germline V gene lookup returns CDR1 SGHTA and CDR2 FQGNSA. CDR3 length: 15 amino acids. Trimming at V came to 3 bases and at J to 3 bases, leaving 5 bases not matched to a gene. In DNA, the CDR3 is TGTGCCAGCAGCTTGAGAGCGGGAGGGGACTACGAGCAGTACTTC. This codes for CASSLRAGGDYEQYF.

The chain couples TRBV5-1 to TRBJ2-5; tentatively, D is TRBD1 (6 bases). This CDR3 comprises 14 residues. The germline V gene encodes CDR1 SGHRS and CDR2 YFSETQ. V lost 2 bases, J lost 1 base, and 9 bases lay in between. CDR3 region: CASSLGGIQETQYF. The CDR3, as DNA: TGCGCCAGCAGCTTAGGGGGAATCCAAGAGACCCAGTACTTC.